These T cell receptor beta chains were read from a single sample in a study of T-cell memory formation after mild COVID-19. TCRdb re-called the 5' RACE reads with MiXCR, one entry per CDR3 protein. This sample has 300,000 to 400,000 distinct CDR3 sequences, with roughly an eighth found just once. Sequencing input: PBMCs or a T cell subset sorted from them (not recorded which). The receptor source for this set is a man in his late teens or twenties who had mild COVID-19 (a few samples of this study predate the infection). Cell type and time point are not known. Both conserved end residues are part of each CDR3. A D gene is named only where the DNA matches it firmly. Clone size is stated in some rows and not others, as once, few, many or a class when expanded.

CDR3 length,clone size,J gene,V gene,D gene,CDR3 DNA,CDR3 protein
11,-,TRBJ1-1,TRBV7-8,TRBD1,TGTGCCAGCACCAGGGGGAGGAGGGCTTTCTTT,CASTRGRRAFF
18,few,TRBJ1-4,TRBV4-2,TRBD1,TGTGCCAGCAGCCAAGATCCGCAGGGGGCGGCAACTAATGAAAAACTGTTTTTT,CASSQDPQGAATNEKLFF
19,-,TRBJ1-3,TRBV23-1,-,TGCGCCAGCAGTCAAAAAGACCAACTCTTGGGGGCCTCTGGAAACACCATATATTTT,CASSQKDQLLGASGNTIYF
14,few,TRBJ1-2,TRBV5-5,TRBD1,TGTGCCAGCAGCTCCCCGGCCAGGGGGCTCAGCTACACCTTC,CASSSPARGLSYTF
15,few,TRBJ2-1,TRBV7-8,TRBD2,TGTGCCAGCAGCTTACTGCCTAGCGGGGAGGGGGAGCAGTTCTTC,CASSLLPSGEGEQFF
14,-,TRBJ2-7,TRBV4-3,TRBD2,TGCGCCAGCAGCCGTCGGGACGGGGAGGGGGAGCAGTACTTC,CASSRRDGEGEQYF
16,-,TRBJ2-7,TRBV12-3/TRBV12-4,-,TGTGCCAGCAGTGACTCCTTGGAGCAGGGGCCCTACGAGCAGTACTTC,CASSDSLEQGPYEQYF
14,once,TRBJ1-2,TRBV4-1,TRBD1,TGCGCCAGCAGCCAAGAACCGACAGGGCAGGGCTACACCTTC,CASSQEPTGQGYTF
16,-,TRBJ2-3,TRBV5-1,TRBD2,TGCGCCAGCAGCCTGGCGGGGGGAACCCCCACAGATACGCAGTATTTT,CASSLAGGTPTDTQYF
13,few,TRBJ1-1,TRBV19,-,TGTGCCAGTAGTAACGAACCCAGCACTGAAGCTTTCTTT,CASSNEPSTEAFF
12,-,TRBJ2-7,TRBV20-1,-,TGCAGTGCAAGGGCCCTGCTTGGTGAGCAGTACTTC,CSARALLGEQYF
16,-,TRBJ2-1,TRBV4-2,-,TGTGCCAGCAGCCAAGGGTCGGGGGCAGGAGCGAGAGAGCAGTTCTTC,CASSQGSGAGAREQFF
13,few,TRBJ2-3,TRBV7-9,-,TGTGCCAGCAGCTTAAGGATCGGGGATACGCAGTATTTT,CASSLRIGDTQYF
15,few,TRBJ2-3,TRBV5-1,TRBD2,TGCGCCAGCAGCTTCCGCGGGGGGCCCGCAGATACGCAGTATTTT,CASSFRGGPADTQYF
13,many,TRBJ2-3,TRBV10-3,-,TGTGCCGTTTTCGGGGGCAGGGGAGATACGCAGTATTTT,CAVFGGRGDTQYF
14,few,TRBJ2-3,TRBV7-9,-,TGTGCCACCCCCTGGGGAGGACCGACAGATACGCAGTATTTT,CATPWGGPTDTQYF
15,few,TRBJ2-7,TRBV9,-,TGTGCCAGCAGCGTTGAAGGGGCCCCCACCTACGAGCAGTACTTC,CASSVEGAPTYEQYF
16,many,TRBJ2-1,TRBV11-1,-,TGTGCCAGCAGCTGGAAATCTAGGGGGGCCCACAATGAGCAGTTCTTC,CASSWKSRGAHNEQFF
16,-,TRBJ1-3,TRBV27,TRBD1,TGTGCCAGCAGTCGGACCGGGACAGACTCTGGAAACACCATATATTTT,CASSRTGTDSGNTIYF
14,-,TRBJ2-3,TRBV11-2,-,TGTGCCAGCAGCTCCCGCCCAAGCACAGATACGCAGTATTTT,CASSSRPSTDTQYF
12,-,TRBJ1-1,TRBV12-3/TRBV12-4,-,TGTGCCAGCAGCCGACAGCACACTGAAGCTTTCTTT,CASSRQHTEAFF
14,few,TRBJ1-3,TRBV5-1,TRBD1,TGCGCCGGTATACAGGGGGCGTACGGAAACACCATATATTTT,CAGIQGAYGNTIYF
14,few,TRBJ2-1,TRBV4-1,-,TGCGCCAGCAGCCAGGCCCTCAGGGGCAATGAGCAGTTCTTC,CASSQALRGNEQFF
14,few,TRBJ1-3,TRBV29-1,-,TGCAGCGTTTATGACAGATTGTCTGGAAACACCATATATTTT,CSVYDRLSGNTIYF
20,-,TRBJ2-5,TRBV4-2,TRBD2,TGTGCCAGCAGCCAAGCACCCGGGGGGGGCCTGTCCGCCGTTTCAGAGACCCAGTACTTC,CASSQAPGGGLSAVSETQYF
15,-,TRBJ2-5,TRBV6-6,TRBD1,TGTGCCAGCAGTTACGGACAGGGCGAGTGGAAGACCCAGTACTTC,CASSYGQGEWKTQYF
15,-,TRBJ2-1,TRBV10-3,TRBD2,TGTGCCATCAGTCCGAGCGGGAGAACCCCCAATGAGCAGTTCTTC,CAISPSGRTPNEQFF
15,few,TRBJ1-2,TRBV18,TRBD1,TGTGCCAGCTCACCCGTGACAGGGAGAAACTATGGCTACACCTTC,CASSPVTGRNYGYTF
16,few,TRBJ2-7,TRBV7-8,-,TGTGCCAGCAGCCCGCTCGGGGGCAGTCACCCCTACGAGCAGTACTTC,CASSPLGGSHPYEQYF
12,-,TRBJ1-2,TRBV15,-,TGTGCCACCAGCCCCGCGGGGTGGGCCTACACCTTC,CATSPAGWAYTF
15,many,TRBJ2-3,TRBV5-6,TRBD2,TGTGCCAGCAGCCAGCTAGCGGGGGGGCGAGATACGCAGTATTTT,CASSQLAGGRDTQYF
14,-,TRBJ2-3,TRBV12-3/TRBV12-4,-,TGTGCCAGCAACCCGGGACTGAGAGGAGATACGCAGTATTTT,CASNPGLRGDTQYF
13,-,TRBJ1-1,TRBV28,-,TGTGCCAGCAGTTTTAGGCAGGAGTTCGAAGCTTTCTTT,CASSFRQEFEAFF
15,few,TRBJ2-3,TRBV7-9,-,TGTGCCAGCACCCCACGTGCCGGACCCACAGATACGCAGTATTTT,CASTPRAGPTDTQYF
14,-,TRBJ2-1,TRBV30,TRBD1,TGTGCCTGGAGAAACAGGGGATCCTACAATGAGCAGTTCTTC,CAWRNRGSYNEQFF
19,few,TRBJ2-3,TRBV10-3,TRBD2,TGTGCCATCAGTGAGTCGGAAGGACTAGCGGGGAAGAGCACAGATACGCAGTATTTT,CAISESEGLAGKSTDTQYF
15,many,TRBJ1-1,TRBV5-1,-,TGCGCCAGCAGCTGGGCAGGAGCATCGAACACTGAAGCTTTCTTT,CASSWAGASNTEAFF
14,-,TRBJ1-1,TRBV9,-,TGTGCCAGCAGCGTAGGGGTCATGAACACTGAAGCTTTCTTT,CASSVGVMNTEAFF
18,few,TRBJ2-6,TRBV12-3/TRBV12-4,TRBD2,TGTGCCAGCAGTTGGGGACTAGCGGGGGTCTCTGGGGCCAACGTCCTGACTTTC,CASSWGLAGVSGANVLTF
14,-,TRBJ1-5,TRBV20-1,-,TGCAGTGCTGGACCTCCGGCTGGAAGTCAGCCCCAGCATTTT,CSAGPPAGSQPQHF
13,many,TRBJ2-3,TRBV5-1,-,TGTGCCAGCAGCCTCCCAGGGACAGATACGCAGTATTTT,CASSLPGTDTQYF
11,many,TRBJ2-5,TRBV5-6,-,TGTGCCAGCAGCTCCAGAGAGACCCAGTACTTC,CASSSRETQYF
14,few,TRBJ2-7,TRBV7-6,-,TGTGCCAGCAGCTTAGCGGGGGGGCCAAACGAGCAGTACTTC,CASSLAGGPNEQYF
17,few,TRBJ2-3,TRBV4-2,TRBD1,TGTGCCAGCAGCCAAGATCGGGACAGGGAAAGGACAGATACGCAGTATTTT,CASSQDRDRERTDTQYF
19,many,TRBJ2-3,TRBV27,TRBD2,TGTGCCAGCAGTCCTTCCGGACTAGCGGCATATTGGCCCACAGATACGCAGTATTTT,CASSPSGLAAYWPTDTQYF
16,few,TRBJ2-7,TRBV4-1,-,TGCGCCAGCAGCCAAGATAACACGGGGGGCCGCCGGCGGCAGTACTTC,CASSQDNTGGRRRQYF
14,-,TRBJ1-5,TRBV24-1,TRBD1,TGTGCCACCAGTTCAGGGGGAGGCAATCAGCCCCAGCATTTT,CATSSGGGNQPQHF
14,-,TRBJ2-3,TRBV5-1,TRBD1,TGCGCCAGCAGCTTAACAGGGGACACAGATACGCAGTATTTT,CASSLTGDTDTQYF
15,many,TRBJ1-6,TRBV28,TRBD1,TGTGCCAGCACCATTAACCCGGGACAGGGCCGCACCCTCCACTTT,CASTINPGQGRTLHF
12,few,TRBJ1-2,TRBV13,-,TGTGCCAGCCCCTCCAGAAACTATGGCTACACCTTC,CASPSRNYGYTF
14,many,TRBJ2-5,TRBV7-2,TRBD1,TGTGCCAGCAGCAAGGACAGGGGGCAAGAGACCCAGTACTTC,CASSKDRGQETQYF
13,-,TRBJ2-7,TRBV10-2,-,TGCGCCAGCAGTGCCCCAGGTTCCTACGAGCAGTACTTC,CASSAPGSYEQYF
15,few,TRBJ2-2,TRBV28,TRBD1,TGTGCCAGCAGCCCGACAGGGGAGCACACCGGGGAGCTGTTTTTT,CASSPTGEHTGELFF
12,few,TRBJ2-7,TRBV7-9,-,TGTGCCAGCAGCTTCGTCGGGCCCGAGCAGTACTTC,CASSFVGPEQYF
13,-,TRBJ2-5,TRBV20-1,-,TGCAGCGGCGAGGGGGGCGGGGGAGAGACCCAGTACTTC,CSGEGGGGETQYF
16,few,TRBJ2-1,TRBV24-1,TRBD2,TGTGCCACCAGTTCTTGGGGGGGGAGCTCCTACAATGAGCAGTTCTTC,CATSSWGGSSYNEQFF
13,few,TRBJ2-7,TRBV5-1,TRBD1,TGCGCCAGCAGCTGGGGACAGCCCTACGAGCAGTACTTC,CASSWGQPYEQYF
16,-,TRBJ2-3,TRBV7-9,-,TGTGCCAGCAGCTTAGCGCAGGGGGGGGGAAAAGATACGCAGTATTTT,CASSLAQGGGKDTQYF
14,-,TRBJ1-2,TRBV23-1,-,TGCGCCAGGCCGCGGATACTCTACTGGACCCCCTACACCTTC,CARPRILYWTPYTF
13,few,TRBJ2-5,TRBV20-1,TRBD1,TGCAGTGCAATCGGACAGGGGAGGGAGACCCAGTACTTC,CSAIGQGRETQYF